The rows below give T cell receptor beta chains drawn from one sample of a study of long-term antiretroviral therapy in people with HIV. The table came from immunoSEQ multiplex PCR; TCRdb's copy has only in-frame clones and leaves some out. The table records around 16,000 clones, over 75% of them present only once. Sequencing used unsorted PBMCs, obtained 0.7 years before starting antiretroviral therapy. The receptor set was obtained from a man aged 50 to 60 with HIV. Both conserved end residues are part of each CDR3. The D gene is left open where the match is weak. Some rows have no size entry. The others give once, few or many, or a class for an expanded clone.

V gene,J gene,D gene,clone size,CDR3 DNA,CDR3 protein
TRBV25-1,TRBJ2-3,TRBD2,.,TGTGCCAGCAGTGAGGCGGGGGGGGACACAGATACGCAGTATTTT,CASSEAGGDTDTQYF
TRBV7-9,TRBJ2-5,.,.,TGTGCCAGCGAGGGCGGTATGTACCAAGAGACCCAGTACTTC,CASEGGMYQETQYF
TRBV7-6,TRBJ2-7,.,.,TGTGCCAGCAGCTTGAGCCTTAGCGGACCCTACGAGCAGTACTTC,CASSLSLSGPYEQYF
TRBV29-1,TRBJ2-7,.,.,TGCAGCGTAGGAAGCGGATACGAGCAGTACTTC,CSVGSGYEQYF
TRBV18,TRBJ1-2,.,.,TGTGCCAGCTCACCAGAGTCTAACTATGGCTACACCTTC,CASSPESNYGYTF
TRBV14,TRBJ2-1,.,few,TGTGCCAGCAGCCAAGCCGATCAGTTGCAGTTCTTC,CASSQADQLQFF
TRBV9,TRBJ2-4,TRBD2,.,TGTGCCAGCAGCAGCCGACTAGCGGGGGGGCCAAACATTCAGTACTTC,CASSSRLAGGPNIQYF
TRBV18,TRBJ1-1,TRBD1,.,TGTGCCAGCTCACCAGTCGGACAGGGGTATACTGAAGCTTTCTTT,CASSPVGQGYTEAFF
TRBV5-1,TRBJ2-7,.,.,TGCGCCAGCAGCTGGGGGGACCGACACTTATTTGCGGACGAGCAGTACTTC,CASSWGDRHLFADEQYF
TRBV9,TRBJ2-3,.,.,TGTGCCAGCAGCGCTAGACAGGGAGGAGATACGCAGTATTTT,CASSARQGGDTQYF
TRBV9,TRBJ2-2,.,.,TGTGCCAGCAGCGTCGAATATTATCACACCGGGGAGCTGTTTTTT,CASSVEYYHTGELFF
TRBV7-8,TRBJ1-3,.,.,TGTGCCAGCAGCGTGAGCAGCTCTGGAAACACCATATATTTT,CASSVSSSGNTIYF
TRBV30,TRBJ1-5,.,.,TGTGCCTGGAATACAGGGCCGCAGCCCCAGCATTTT,CAWNTGPQPQHF
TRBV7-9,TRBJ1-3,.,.,TGTGCCAGCAGCTCCACATTTATGGGAAACACCATATATTTT,CASSSTFMGNTIYF
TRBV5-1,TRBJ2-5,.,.,TGCGCCAGCAGCTTGTTAAGCTTGCCAGAAGAGACCCAGTACTTC,CASSLLSLPEETQYF
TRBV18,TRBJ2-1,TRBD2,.,TGTGCCAGCTCTAGCGGGAGGGTTCTTAACAATGAGCAGTTCTTC,CASSSGRVLNNEQFF
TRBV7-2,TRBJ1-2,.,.,TGTGCCAGCAGCTTAGACTATGGCTACACCTTC,CASSLDYGYTF
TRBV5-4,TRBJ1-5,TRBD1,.,TGTGCCAGCAGCAAGGGGACAGGGGCCAATCAGCCCCAGCATTTT,CASSKGTGANQPQHF
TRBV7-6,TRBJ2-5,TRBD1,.,TGTGCCAGCAGCTTAGGAGCGGGACAGGGTGAGACCCAGTACTTC,CASSLGAGQGETQYF
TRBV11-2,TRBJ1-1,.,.,TGTGCCAGCAGCTTACTCAGGAACACTGAAGCTTTCTTT,CASSLLRNTEAFF
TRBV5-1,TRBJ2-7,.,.,TGCGCCAGCAACTCAGGACCGGAGAGAACCCCGTACTTC,CASNSGPERTPYF
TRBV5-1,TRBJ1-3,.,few,TGCGCCAGCAGCGAGGAGGGAGCAAACACCATATATTTT,CASSEEGANTIYF
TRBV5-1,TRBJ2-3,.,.,TGCGCCAGCAGCTTGGCCGGCACAGATACGCAGTATTTT,CASSLAGTDTQYF
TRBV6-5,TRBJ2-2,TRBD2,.,TGTGCCAGCAGTGGCCGGGAGGGTTTCCGGGAGCTGTTTTTT,CASSGREGFRELFF
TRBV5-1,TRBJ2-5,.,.,TGCGCCAGCAGCCTGGGAGGGGGAGCGGAGACCCAGTACTTC,CASSLGGGAETQYF
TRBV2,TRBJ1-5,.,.,TGTGCCAGCGGGGGGGAGGGAGATCAGCCCCAGCATTTT,CASGGEGDQPQHF